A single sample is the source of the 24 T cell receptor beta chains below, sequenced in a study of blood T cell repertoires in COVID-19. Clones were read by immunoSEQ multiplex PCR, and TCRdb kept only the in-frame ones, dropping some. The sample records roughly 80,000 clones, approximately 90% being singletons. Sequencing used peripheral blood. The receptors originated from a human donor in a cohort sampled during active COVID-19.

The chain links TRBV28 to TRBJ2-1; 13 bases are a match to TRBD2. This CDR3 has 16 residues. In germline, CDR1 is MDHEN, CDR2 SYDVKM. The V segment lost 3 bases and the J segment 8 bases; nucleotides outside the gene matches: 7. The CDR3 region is CASSFQLAGGPDEQFF. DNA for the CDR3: TGTGCCAGCAGTTTTCAACTAGCGGGAGGGCCAGATGAGCAGTTCTTC.

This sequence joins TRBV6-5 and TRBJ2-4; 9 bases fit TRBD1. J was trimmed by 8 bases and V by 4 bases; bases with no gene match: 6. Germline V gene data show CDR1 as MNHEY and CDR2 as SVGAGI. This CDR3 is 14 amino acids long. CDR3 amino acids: CASSSGGQGDIQYF. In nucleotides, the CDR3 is TGTGCCAGCAGTTCAGGGGGACAGGGTGACATTCAGTACTTC.

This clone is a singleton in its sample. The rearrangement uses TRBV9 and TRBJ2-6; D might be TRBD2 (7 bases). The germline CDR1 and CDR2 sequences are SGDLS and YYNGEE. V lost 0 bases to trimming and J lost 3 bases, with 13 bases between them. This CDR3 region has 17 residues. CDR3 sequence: CASSVGGGAFGANVLTF. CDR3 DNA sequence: TGTGCCAGCAGCGTAGGTGGGGGGGCCTTTGGGGCCAACGTCCTGACTTTC.

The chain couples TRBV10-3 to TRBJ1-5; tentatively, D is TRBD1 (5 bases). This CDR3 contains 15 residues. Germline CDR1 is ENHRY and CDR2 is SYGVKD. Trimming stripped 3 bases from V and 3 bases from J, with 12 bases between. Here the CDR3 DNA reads TGTGCCATCAGTGAATACCAGGGTGCCAATCAGCCCCAGCATTTT. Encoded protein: CAISEYQGANQPQHF.

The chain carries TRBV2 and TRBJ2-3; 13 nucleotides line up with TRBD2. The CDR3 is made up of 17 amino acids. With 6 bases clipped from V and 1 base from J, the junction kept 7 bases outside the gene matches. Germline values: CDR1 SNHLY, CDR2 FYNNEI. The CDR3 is CASSTSGRVQGTDTQYF. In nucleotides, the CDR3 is TGTGCCAGCAGCACTAGCGGGAGGGTGCAGGGCACAGATACGCAGTATTTT.

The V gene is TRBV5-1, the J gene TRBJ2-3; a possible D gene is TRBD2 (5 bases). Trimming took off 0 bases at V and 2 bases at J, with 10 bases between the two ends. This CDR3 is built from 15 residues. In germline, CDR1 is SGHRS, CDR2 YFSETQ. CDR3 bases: TGCGCCAGCAGCTTGGGTCTAGCCCCCACAGATACGCAGTATTTT. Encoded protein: CASSLGLAPTDTQYF.

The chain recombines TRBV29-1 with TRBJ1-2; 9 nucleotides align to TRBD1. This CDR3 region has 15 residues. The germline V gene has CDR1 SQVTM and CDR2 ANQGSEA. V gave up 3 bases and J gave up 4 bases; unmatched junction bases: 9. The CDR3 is CSVDGPGQGIYGYTF. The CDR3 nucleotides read TGCAGCGTTGATGGCCCGGGACAGGGCATCTATGGCTACACCTTC.

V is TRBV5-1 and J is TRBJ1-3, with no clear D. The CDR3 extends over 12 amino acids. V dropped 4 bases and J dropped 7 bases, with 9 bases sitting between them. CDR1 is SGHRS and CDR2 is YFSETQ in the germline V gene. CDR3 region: CASSDTANTIYF. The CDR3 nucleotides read TGCGCCAGCAGCGACACTGCCAACACCATATATTTT.

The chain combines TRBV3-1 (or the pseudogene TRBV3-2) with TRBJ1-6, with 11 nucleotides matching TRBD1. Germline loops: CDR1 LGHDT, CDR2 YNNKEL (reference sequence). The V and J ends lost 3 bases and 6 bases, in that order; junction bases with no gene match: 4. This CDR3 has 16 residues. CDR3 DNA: TGTGCCAGCAGCCACGGGACAGGGGGTCGTAATTCACCCCTCCACTTT. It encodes CASSHGTGGRNSPLHF.

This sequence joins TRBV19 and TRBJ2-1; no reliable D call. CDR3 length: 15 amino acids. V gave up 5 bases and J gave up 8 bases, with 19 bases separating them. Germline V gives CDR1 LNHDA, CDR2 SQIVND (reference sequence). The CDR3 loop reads CASSYRSTHSDEQFF. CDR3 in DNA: TGTGCCAGTAGTTATCGCTCGACTCACTCCGATGAGCAGTTCTTC.

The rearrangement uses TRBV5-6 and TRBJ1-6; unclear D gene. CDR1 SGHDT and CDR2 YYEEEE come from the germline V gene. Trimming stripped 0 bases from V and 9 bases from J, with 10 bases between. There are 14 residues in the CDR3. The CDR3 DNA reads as TGTGCCAGCAGCTTGGCGGCGGGGTTTTCACCCCTCCACTTT. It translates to CASSLAAGFSPLHF.

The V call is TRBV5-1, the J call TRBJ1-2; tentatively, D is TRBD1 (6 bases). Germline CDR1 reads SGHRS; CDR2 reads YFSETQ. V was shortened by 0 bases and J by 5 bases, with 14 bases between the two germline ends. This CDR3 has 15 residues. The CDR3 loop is CASSLGQAARYGYTF. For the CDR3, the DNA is TGCGCCAGCAGCTTGGGACAGGCCGCGAGATATGGCTACACCTTC.

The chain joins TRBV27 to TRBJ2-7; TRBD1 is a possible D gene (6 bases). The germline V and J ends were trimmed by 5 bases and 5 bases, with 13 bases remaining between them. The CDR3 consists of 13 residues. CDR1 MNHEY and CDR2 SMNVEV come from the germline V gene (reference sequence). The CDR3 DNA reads TGTGCCAGCAGTGGACAGCTAGACAACGAGCAGTACTTC. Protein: CASSGQLDNEQYF.

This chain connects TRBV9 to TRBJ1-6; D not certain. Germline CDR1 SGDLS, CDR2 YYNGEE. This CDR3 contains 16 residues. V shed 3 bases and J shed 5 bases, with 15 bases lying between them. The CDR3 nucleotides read TGTGCCAGCAGCGATGCTCAGACTGAGAATAATTCACCCCTCCACTTT. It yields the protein CASSDAQTENNSPLHF.

The CDR3: CASSVGGEDEQFF. The CDR3 DNA follows: TGTGCCAGCAGCGTAGGGGGGGAGGATGAGCAGTTCTTC. This chain links TRBV9 with TRBJ2-1; possibly TRBD2 for D (6 bases). Germline CDR1 is SGDLS and CDR2 is YYNGEE. The CDR3 loop spans 13 amino acids. Trimming took off 0 bases at V and 8 bases at J, with 9 bases between the two ends.

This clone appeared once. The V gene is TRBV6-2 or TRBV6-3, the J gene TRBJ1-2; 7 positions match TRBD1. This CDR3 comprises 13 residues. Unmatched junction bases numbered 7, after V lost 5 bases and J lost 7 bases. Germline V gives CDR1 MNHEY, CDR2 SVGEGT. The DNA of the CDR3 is TGTGCCAGCAGTAACCACAGGGGTGGTGGCTACACCTTC. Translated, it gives CASSNHRGGGYTF.

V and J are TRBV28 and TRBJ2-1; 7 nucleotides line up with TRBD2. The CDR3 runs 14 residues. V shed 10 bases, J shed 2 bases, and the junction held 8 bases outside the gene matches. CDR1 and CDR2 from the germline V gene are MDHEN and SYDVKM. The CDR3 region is CATHKAGTYNEQFF. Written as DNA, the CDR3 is TGTGCCACACACAAAGCGGGAACCTACAATGAGCAGTTCTTC.

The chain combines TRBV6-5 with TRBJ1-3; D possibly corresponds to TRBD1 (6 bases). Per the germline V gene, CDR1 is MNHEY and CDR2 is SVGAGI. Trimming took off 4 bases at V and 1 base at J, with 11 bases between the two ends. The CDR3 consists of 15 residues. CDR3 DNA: TGTGCCAGCAGTTCGCGGACAGCTTCTGGAAACACCATATATTTT. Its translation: CASSSRTASGNTIYF.

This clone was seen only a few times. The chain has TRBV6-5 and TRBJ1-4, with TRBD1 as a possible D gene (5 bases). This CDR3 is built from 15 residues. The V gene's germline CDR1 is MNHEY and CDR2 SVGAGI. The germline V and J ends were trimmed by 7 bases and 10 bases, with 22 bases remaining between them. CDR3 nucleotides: TGTGCCAGCAACCGGCCCGAGTCTCAGGGTGGAAAACTGTTTTTT. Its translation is CASNRPESQGGKLFF.

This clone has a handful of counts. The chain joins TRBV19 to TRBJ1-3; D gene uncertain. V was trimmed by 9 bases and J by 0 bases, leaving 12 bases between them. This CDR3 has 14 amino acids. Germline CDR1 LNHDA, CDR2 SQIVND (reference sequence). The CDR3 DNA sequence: TGTGCCAGCCGAGGGATTGGCTCTGGAAACACCATATATTTT. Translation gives CASRGIGSGNTIYF.

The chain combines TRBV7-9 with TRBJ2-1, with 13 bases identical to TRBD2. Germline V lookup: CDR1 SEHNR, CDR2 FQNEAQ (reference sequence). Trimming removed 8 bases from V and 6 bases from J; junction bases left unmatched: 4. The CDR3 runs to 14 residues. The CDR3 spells CASELAGGPNEQFF. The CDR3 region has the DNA TGTGCCAGCGAACTAGCGGGGGGGCCCAATGAGCAGTTCTTC.

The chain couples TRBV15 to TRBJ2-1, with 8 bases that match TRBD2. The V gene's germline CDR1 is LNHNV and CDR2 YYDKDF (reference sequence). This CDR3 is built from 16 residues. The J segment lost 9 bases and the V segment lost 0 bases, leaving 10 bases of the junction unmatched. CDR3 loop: CATSRDKREFIIEQFF. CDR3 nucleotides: TGTGCCACCAGCAGAGACAAGCGGGAGTTTATCATTGAGCAGTTCTTC.

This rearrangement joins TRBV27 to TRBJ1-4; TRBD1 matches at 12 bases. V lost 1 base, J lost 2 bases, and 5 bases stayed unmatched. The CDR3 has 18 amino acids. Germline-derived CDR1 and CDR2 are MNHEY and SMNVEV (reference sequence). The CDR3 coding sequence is TGTGCCAGCAGTTTATGTGGGACAGGGGGCTGGACTAATGAAAAACTGTTTTTT. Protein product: CASSLCGTGGWTNEKLFF.

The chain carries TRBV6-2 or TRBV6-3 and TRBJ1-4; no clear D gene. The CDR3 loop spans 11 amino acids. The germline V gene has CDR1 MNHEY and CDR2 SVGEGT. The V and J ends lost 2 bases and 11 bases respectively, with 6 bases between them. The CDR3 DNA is TGTGCCAGCAGTTACGGAGGGAAACTGTTTTTT. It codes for CASSYGGKLFF.